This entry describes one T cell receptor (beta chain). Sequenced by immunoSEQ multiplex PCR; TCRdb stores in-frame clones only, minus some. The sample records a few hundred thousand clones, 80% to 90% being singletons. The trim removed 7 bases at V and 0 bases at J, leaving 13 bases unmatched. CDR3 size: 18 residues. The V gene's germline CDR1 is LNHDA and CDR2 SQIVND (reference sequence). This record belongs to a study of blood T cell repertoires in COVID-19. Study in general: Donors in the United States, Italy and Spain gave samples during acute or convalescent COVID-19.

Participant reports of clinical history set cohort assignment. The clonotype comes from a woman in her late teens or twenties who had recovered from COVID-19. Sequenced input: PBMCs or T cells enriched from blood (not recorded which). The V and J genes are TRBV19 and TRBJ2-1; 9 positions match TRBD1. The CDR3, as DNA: TGTGCCAGTAATCCCGGGACAGGGTTTGGGGGCTCCTACAATGAGCAGTTCTTC. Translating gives CASNPGTGFGGSYNEQFF. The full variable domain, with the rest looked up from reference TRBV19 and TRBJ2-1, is DGGITQSPKYLFRKEGQNVTLSCEQNLNHDAMYWYRQDPGQGLRLIYYSQIVNDFQKGDIAEGYSVSREKKESFPLTVTSAQKNPTAFYLCASNPGTGFGGSYNEQFFGPGTRLTVL.